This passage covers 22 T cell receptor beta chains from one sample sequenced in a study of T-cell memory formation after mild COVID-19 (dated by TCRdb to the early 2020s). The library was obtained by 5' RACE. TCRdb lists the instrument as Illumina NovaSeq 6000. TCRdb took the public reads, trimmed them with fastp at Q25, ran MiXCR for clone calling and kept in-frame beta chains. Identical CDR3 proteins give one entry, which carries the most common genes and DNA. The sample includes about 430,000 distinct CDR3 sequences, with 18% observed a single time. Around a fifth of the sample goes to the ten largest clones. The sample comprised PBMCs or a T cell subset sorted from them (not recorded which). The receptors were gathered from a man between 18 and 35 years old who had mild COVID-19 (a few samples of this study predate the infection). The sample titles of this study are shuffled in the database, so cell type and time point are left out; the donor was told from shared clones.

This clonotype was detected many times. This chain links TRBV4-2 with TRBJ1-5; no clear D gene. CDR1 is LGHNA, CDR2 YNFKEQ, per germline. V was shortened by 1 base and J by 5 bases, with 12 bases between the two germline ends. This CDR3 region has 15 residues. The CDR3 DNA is TGTGCCAGCAGCCAAGCGGGGAGGTTGGATCAGCCCCAGCATTTT. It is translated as CASSQAGRLDQPQHF.

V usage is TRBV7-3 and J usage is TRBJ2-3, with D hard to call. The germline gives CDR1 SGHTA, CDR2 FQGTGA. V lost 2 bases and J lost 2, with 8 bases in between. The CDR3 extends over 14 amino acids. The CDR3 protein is CASSLSVDTDTQYF. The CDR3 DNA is TGTGCCAGCAGCTTATCCGTAGACACAGATACGCAGTATTTT.

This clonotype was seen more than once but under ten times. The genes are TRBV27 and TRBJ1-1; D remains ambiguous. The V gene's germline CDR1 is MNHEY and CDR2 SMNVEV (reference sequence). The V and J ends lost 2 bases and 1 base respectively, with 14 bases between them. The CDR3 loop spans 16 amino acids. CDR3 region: CASSLSLGSGNTEAFF. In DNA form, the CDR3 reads TGTGCCAGCAGTTTAAGTCTGGGCTCGGGGAACACTGAAGCTTTCTTT.

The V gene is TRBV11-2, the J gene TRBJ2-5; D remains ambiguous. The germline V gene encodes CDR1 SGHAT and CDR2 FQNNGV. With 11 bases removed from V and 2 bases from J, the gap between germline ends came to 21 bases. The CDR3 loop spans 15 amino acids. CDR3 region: CACASSSRIQETQYF. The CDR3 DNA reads TGTGCCTGCGCGAGCAGCAGCAGGATTCAAGAGACCCAGTACTTC.

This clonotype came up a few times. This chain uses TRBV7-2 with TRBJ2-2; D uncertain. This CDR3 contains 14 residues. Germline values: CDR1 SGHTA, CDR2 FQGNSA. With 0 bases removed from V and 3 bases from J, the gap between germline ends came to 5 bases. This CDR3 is CASSLAVDTGELFF. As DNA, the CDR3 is TGTGCCAGCAGCTTAGCCGTCGACACCGGGGAGCTGTTTTTT.

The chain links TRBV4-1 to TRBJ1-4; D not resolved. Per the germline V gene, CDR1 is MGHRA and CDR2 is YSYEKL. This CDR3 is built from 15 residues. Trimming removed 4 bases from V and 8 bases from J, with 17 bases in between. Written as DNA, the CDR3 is TGCGCCAGCAGCCCGTACCCCATACCCGGCGAAAAACTGTTTTTT. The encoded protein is CASSPYPIPGEKLFF.

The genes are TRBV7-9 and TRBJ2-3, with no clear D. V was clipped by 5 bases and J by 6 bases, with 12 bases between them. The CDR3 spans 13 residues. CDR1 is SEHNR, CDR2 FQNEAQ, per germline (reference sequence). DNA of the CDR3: TGTGCCAGCAGCCCGACGACTCCCGATACGCAGTATTTT. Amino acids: CASSPTTPDTQYF.

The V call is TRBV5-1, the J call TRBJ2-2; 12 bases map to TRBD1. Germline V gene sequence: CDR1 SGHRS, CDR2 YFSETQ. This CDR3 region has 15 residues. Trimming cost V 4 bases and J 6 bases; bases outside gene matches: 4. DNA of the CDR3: TGCGCCAGCAGCCCGGGACAGGGGGCCGCCGGGGAGCTGTTTTTT. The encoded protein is CASSPGQGAAGELFF.

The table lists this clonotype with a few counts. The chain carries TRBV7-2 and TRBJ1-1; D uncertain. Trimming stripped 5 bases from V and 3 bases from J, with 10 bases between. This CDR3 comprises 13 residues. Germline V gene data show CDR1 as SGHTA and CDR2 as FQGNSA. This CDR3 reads CASSPRVDTEAFF. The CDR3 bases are TGTGCCAGCAGCCCGAGAGTCGACACTGAAGCTTTCTTT.

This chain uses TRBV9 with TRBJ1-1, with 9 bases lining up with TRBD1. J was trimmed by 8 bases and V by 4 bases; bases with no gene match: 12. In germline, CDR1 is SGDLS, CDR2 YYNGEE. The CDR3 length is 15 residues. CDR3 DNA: TGTGCCAGCAGCACACCGGGACAGGGAGTTGACGAAGCTTTCTTT. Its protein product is CASSTPGQGVDEAFF.

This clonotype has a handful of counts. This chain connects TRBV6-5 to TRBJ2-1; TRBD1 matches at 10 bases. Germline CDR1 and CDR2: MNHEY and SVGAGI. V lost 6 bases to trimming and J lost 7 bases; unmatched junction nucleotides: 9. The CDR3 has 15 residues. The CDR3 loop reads CASSLGQGGRNEQFF. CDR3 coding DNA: TGTGCCAGCAGCCTTGGACAGGGGGGTAGGAATGAGCAGTTCTTC.

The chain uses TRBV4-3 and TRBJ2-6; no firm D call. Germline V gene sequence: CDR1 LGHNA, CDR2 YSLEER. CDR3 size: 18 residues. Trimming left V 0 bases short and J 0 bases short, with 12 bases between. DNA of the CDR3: TGCGCCAGCAGCCAAGAAGTCTGGTATAGCTCTGGGGCCAACGTCCTGACTTTC. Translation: CASSQEVWYSSGANVLTF.

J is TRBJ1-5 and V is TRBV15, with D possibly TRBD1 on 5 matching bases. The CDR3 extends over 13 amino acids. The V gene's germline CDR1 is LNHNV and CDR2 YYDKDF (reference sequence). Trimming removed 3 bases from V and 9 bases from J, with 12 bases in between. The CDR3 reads CATSSRGPVPQHF. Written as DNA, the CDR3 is TGTGCCACCAGCAGTCGGGGCCCAGTGCCCCAGCATTTT.

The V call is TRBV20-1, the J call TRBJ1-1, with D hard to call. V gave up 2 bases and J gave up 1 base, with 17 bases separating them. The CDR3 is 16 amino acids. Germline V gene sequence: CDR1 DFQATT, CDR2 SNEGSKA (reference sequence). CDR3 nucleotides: TGCAGTGCTAGATCCGGGATCTTGCGTCCGAACACTGAAGCTTTCTTT. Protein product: CSARSGILRPNTEAFF.

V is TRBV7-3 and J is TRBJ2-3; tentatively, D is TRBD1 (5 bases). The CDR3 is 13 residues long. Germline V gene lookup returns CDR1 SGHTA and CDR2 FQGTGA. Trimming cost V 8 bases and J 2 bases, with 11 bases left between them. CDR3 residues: CASSQDTTDTQYF. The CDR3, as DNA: TGTGCCAGCTCACAGGATACCACAGATACGCAGTATTTT.

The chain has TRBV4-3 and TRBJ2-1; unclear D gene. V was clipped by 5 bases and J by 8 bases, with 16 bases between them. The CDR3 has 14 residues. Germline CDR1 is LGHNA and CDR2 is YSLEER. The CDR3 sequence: CASSITSGGDEQFF. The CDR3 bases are TGCGCCAGCAGCATAACGTCGGGCGGCGATGAGCAGTTCTTC.

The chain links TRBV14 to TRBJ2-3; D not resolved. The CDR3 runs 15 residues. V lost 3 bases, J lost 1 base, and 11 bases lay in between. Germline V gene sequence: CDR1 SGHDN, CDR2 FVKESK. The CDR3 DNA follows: TGTGCCAGCAGCCACCCTCCGTTAGGCACAGATACGCAGTATTTT. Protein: CASSHPPLGTDTQYF.

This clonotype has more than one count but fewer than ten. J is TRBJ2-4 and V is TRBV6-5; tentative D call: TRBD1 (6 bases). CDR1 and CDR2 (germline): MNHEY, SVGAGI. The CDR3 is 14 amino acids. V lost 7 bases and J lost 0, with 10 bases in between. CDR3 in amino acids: CASKAGVAKNIQYF. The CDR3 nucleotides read TGTGCCAGCAAGGCAGGGGTAGCCAAAAACATTCAGTACTTC.

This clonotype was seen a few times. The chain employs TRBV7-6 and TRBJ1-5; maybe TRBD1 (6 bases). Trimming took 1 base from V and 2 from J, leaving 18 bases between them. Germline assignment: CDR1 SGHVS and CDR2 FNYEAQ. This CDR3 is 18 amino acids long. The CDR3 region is CASSLVAAGGAGNQPQHF. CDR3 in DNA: TGTGCCAGCAGCTTAGTGGCTGCCGGGGGGGCAGGCAATCAGCCCCAGCATTTT.

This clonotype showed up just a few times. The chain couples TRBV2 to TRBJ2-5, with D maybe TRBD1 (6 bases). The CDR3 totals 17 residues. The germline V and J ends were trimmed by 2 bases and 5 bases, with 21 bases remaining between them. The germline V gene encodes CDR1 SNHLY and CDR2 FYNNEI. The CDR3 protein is CASSEHPGQRPHETQYF. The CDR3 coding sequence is TGTGCCAGCAGTGAACATCCGGGACAACGACCTCACGAGACCCAGTACTTC.

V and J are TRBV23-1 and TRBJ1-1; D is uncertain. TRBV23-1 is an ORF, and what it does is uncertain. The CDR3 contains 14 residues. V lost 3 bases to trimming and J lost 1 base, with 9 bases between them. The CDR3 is CASSHPDGNTEAFF. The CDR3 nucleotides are TGCGCCAGCAGTCACCCCGACGGGAACACTGAAGCTTTCTTT.

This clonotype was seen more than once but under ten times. DNA for the CDR3: TGCGCCAGCAGCCCGAGCCCGAAGTGGCTAGCCGGGGAGCTGTTTTTT. Residues: CASSPSPKWLAGELFF. The chain uses TRBV4-3 and TRBJ2-2; D call uncertain. The CDR3 loop spans 16 amino acids. Germline V gene data show CDR1 as LGHNA and CDR2 as YSLEER. Trimming shortened V by 4 bases and J by 6 bases, and 18 bases separated the two germline ends.